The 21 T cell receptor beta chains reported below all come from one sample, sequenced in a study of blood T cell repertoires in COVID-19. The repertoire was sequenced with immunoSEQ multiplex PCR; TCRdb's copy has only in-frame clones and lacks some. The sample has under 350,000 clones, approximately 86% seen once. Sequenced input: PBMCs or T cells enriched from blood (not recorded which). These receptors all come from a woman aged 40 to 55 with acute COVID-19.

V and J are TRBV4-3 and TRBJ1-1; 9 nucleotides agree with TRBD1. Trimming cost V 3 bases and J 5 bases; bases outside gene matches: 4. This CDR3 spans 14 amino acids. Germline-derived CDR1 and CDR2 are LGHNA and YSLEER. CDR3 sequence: CASSQGQGGTEAFF. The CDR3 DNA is TGCGCCAGCAGCCAGGGACAGGGAGGTACTGAAGCTTTCTTT.

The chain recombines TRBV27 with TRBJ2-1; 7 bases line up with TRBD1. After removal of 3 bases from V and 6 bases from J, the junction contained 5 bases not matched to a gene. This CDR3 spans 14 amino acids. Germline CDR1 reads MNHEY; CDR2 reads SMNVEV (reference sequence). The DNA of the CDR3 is TGTGCCAGCAGTTTGCCCACAGGGGTCAATGAGCAGTTCTTC. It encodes CASSLPTGVNEQFF.

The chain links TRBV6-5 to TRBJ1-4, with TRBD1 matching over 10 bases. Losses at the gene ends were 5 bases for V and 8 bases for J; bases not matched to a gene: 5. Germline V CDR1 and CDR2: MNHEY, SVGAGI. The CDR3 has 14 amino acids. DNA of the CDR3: TGTGCCAGCAGTCCGGGACAGGGGTACGAAAAACTGTTTTTT. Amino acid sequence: CASSPGQGYEKLFF.

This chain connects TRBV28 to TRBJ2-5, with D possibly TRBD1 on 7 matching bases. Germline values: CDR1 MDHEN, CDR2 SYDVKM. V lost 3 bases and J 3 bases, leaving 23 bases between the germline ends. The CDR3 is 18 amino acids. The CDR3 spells CASSFRRGTGQPEETQYF. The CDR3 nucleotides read TGTGCCAGCAGTTTTCGCAGGGGGACTGGACAGCCTGAAGAGACCCAGTACTTC.

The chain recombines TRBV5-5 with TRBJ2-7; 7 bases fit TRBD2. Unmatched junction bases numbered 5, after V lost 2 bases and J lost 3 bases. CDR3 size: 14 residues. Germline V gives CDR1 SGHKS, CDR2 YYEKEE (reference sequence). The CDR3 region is CASSFSGGNYEQYF. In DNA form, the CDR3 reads TGTGCCAGCAGCTTCTCGGGGGGAAACTACGAGCAGTACTTC.

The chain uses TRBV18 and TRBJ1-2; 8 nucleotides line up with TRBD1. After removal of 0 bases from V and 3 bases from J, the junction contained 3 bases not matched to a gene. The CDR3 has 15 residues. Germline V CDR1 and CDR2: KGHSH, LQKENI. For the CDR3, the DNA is TGTGCCAGCTCACCACCCGACAGGGGCGACTATGGCTACACCTTC. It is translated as CASSPPDRGDYGYTF.

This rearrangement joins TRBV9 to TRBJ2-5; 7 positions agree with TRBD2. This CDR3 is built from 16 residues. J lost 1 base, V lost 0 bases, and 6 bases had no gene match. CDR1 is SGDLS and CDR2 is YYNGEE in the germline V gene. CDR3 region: CASSVGARETQETQYF. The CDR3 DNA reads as TGTGCCAGCAGCGTAGGGGCGCGGGAGACCCAAGAGACCCAGTACTTC.

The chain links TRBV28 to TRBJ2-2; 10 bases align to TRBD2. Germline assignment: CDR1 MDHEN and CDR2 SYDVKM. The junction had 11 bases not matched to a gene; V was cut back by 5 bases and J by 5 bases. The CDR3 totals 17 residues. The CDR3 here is CASSLSSSGRRTGELFF. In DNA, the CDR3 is TGTGCCAGCAGTCTCTCCTCTAGCGGGAGAAGGACCGGGGAGCTGTTTTTT.

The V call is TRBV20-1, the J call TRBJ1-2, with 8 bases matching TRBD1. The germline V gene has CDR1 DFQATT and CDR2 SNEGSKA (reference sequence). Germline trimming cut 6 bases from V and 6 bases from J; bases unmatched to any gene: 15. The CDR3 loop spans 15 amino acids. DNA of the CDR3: TGCAGTGCCAGTAAACAACAGGGGGTGTACGATGGCTACACCTTC. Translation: CSASKQQGVYDGYTF.

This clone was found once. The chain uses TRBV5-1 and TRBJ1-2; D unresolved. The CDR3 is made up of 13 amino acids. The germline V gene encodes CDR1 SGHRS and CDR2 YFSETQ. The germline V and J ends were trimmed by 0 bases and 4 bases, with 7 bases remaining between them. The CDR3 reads CASSLGGSYGYTF. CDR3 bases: TGCGCCAGCAGCTTGGGAGGGTCCTATGGCTACACCTTC.

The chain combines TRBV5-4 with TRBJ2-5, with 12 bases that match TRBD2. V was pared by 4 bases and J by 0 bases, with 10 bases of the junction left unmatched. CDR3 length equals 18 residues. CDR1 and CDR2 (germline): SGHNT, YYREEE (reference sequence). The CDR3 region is CASSRSSSGGGYQETQYF. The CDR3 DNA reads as TGTGCCAGCAGCAGGAGCTCTAGCGGGGGGGGGTACCAAGAGACCCAGTACTTC.

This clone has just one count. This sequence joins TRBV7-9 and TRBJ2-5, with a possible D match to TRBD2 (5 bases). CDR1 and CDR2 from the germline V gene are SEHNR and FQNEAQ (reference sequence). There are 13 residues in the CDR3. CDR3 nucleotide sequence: TGTACCACCGTCAGCGGATACCAAGAGACCCAGTACTTC. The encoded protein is CTTVSGYQETQYF.

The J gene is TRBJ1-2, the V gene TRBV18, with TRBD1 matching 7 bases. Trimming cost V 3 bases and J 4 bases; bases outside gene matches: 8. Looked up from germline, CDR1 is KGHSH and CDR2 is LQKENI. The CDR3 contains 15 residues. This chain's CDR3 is CASSPRDSSFYGYTF. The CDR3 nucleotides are TGTGCCAGCTCACCCCGGGACAGCTCCTTCTATGGCTACACCTTC.

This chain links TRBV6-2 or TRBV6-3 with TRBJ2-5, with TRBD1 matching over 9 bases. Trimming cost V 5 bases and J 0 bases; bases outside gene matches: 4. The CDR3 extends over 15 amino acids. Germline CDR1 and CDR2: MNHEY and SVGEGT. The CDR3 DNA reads TGTGCCAGCAGTCCCGGACAGGGGCACCAAGAGACCCAGTACTTC. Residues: CASSPGQGHQETQYF.

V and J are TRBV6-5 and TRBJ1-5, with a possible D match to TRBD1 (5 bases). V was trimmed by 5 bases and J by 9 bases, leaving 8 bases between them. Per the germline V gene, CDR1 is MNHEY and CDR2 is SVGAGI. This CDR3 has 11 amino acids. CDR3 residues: CASSQGGPQHF. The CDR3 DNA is TGTGCCAGCAGTCAGGGTGGGCCCCAGCATTTT.

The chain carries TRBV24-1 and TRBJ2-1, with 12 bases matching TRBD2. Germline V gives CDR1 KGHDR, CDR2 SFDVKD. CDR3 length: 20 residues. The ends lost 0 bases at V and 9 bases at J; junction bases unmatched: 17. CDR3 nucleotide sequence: TGTGCCACCAGTGATTTGCTATACCTAGCGGGGGGGCCTGATCTGTCTGAGCAGTTCTTC. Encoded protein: CATSDLLYLAGGPDLSEQFF.

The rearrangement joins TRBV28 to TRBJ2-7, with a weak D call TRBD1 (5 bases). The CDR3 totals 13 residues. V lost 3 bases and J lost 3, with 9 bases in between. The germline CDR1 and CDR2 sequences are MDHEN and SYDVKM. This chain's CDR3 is CASSLNTGYEQYF. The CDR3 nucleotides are TGTGCCAGCAGTTTGAATACAGGCTACGAGCAGTACTTC.

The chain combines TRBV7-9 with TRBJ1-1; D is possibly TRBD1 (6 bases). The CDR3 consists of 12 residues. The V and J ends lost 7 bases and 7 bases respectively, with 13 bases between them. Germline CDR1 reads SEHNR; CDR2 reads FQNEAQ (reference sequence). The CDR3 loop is CASTLSGVEAFF. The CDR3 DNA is TGTGCCAGCACCCTATCAGGGGTTGAAGCTTTCTTT.

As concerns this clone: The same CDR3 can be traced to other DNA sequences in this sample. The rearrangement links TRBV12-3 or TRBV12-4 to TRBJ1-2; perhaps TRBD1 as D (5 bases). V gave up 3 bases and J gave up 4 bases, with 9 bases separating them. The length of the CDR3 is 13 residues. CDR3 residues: CASSLGQSYGYTF. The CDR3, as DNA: TGTGCCAGCAGTTTGGGGCAGAGCTATGGCTACACCTTC.

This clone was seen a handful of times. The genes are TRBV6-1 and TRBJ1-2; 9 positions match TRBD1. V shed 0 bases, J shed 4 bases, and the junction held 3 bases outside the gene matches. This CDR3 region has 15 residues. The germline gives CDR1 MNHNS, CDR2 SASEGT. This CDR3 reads CASSEAGQGVYGYTF. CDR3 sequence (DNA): TGTGCCAGCAGTGAAGCGGGACAGGGCGTCTATGGCTACACCTTC.

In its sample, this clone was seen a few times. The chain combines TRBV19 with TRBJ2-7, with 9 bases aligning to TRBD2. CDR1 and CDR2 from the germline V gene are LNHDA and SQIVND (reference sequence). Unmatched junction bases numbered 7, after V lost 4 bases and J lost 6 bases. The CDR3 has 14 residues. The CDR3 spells CASSKVAGVLEQYF. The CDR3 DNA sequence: TGTGCCAGTAGTAAGGTAGCGGGAGTCCTCGAGCAGTACTTC.